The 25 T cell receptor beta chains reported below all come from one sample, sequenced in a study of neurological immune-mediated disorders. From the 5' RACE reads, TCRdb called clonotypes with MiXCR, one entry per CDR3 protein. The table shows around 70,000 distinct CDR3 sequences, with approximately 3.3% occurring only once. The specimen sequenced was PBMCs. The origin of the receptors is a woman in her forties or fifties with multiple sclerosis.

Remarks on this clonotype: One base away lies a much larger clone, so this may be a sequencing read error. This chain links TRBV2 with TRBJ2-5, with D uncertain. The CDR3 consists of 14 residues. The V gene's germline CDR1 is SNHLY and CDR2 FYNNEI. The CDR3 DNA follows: TGTACCAGCAGTGAACGGGTGAGCCGAGAGACCCAGTACTTC. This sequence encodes CTSSERVSRETQYF.

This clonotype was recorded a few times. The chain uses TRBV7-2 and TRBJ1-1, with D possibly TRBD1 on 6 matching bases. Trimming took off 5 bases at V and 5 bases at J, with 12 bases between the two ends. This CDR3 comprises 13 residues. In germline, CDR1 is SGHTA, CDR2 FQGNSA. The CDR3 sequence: CASSQTQGTEAFF. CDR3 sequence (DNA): TGTGCCAGCAGCCAGACTCAGGGGACTGAAGCTTTCTTT.

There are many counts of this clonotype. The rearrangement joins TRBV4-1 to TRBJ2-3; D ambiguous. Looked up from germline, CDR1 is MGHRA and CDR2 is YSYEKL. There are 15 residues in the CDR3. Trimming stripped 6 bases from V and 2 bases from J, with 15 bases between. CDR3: CASSHAVRSTDTQYF. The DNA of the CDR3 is TGCGCCAGCAGTCACGCCGTCCGCTCCACAGATACGCAGTATTTT.

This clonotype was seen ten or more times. The CDR3 here is CASSKTQGDLAKNIQYF. The CDR3 DNA is TGTGCCAGCAGCAAAACACAGGGGGACCTAGCCAAAAACATTCAGTACTTC. The rearrangement uses TRBV21-1 and TRBJ2-4; the tabulated D call, TRBD1, remains unverified against the DNA. TRBV21-1 is annotated as a pseudogene. The CDR3 is 17 amino acids.

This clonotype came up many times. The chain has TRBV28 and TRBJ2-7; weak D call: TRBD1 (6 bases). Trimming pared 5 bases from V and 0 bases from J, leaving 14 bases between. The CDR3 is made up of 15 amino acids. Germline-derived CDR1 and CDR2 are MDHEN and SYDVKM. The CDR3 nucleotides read TGTGCCAGCAGTGTTTCCCCGGACAGCTCCTACGAGCAGTACTTC. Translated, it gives CASSVSPDSSYEQYF.

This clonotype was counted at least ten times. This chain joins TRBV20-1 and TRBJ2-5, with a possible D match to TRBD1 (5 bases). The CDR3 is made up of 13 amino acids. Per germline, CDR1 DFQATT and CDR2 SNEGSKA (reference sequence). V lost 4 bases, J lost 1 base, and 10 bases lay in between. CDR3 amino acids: CSAMGQSQETQYF. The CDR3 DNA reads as TGCAGTGCTATGGGGCAGTCCCAAGAGACCCAGTACTTC.

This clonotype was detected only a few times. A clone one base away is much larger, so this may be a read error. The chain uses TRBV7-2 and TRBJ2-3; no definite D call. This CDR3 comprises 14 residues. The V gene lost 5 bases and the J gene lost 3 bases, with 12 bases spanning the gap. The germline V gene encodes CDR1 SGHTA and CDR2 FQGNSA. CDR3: CASSDLVGTDTQYF. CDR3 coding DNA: TGTGCCAGCAGCGACCTAGTTGGTACAGATACGCAGTATTTT.

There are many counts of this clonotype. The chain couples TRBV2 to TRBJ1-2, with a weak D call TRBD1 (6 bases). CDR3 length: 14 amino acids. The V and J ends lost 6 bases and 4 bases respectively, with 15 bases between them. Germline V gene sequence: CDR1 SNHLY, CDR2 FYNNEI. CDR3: CASRGTKGGYGYTF. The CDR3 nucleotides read TGTGCCAGCAGGGGGACAAAAGGGGGCTATGGCTACACCTTC.

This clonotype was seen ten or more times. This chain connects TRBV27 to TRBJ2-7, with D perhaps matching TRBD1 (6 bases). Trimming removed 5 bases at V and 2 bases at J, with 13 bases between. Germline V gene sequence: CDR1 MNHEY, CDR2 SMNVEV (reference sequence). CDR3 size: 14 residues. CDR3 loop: CASSITPGAYEQYV. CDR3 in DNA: TGTGCCAGCAGTATAACCCCAGGGGCCTACGAGCAGTACGTC.

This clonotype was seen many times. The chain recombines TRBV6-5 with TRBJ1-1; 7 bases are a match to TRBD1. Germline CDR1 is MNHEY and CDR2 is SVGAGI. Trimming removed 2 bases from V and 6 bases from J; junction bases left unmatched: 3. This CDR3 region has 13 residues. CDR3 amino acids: CASSYPDRAEAFF. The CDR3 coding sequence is TGTGCCAGCAGTTACCCAGACAGGGCTGAAGCTTTCTTT.

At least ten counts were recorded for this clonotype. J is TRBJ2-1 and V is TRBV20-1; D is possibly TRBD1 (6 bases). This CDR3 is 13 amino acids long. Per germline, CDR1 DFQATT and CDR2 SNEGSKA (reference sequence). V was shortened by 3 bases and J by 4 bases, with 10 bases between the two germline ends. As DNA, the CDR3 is TGCAGTGCTAGCGGGACACTTTACAATGAGCAGTTCTTC. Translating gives CSASGTLYNEQFF.

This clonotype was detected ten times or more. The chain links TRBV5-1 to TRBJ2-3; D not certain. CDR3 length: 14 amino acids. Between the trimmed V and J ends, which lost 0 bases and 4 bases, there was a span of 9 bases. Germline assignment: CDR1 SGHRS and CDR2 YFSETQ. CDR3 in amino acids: CASSLGGRADTQYF. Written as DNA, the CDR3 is TGCGCCAGCAGCTTGGGAGGCCGGGCAGATACGCAGTATTTT.

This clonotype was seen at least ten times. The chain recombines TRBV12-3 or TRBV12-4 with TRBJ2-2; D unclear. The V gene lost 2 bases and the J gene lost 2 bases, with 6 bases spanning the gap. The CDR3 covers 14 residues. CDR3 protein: CASSLRQNTGELFF. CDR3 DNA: TGTGCCAGCAGTTTACGACAAAACACCGGGGAGCTGTTTTTT.

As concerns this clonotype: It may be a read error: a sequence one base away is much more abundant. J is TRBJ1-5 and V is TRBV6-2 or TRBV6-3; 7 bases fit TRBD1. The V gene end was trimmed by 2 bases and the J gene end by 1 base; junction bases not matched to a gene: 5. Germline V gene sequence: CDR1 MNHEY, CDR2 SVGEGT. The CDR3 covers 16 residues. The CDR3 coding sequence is TGTGCCAGCAGTTACGAGCACAGGGGAAGCAATCAGCCCCAGCATTTT. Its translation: CASSYEHRGSNQPQHF.

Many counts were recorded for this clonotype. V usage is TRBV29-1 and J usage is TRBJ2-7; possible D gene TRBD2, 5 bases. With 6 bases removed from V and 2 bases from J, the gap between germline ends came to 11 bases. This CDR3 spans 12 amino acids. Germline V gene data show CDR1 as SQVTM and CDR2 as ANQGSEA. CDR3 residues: CSVSTITYEQYF. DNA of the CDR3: TGCAGCGTGTCGACTATCACCTACGAGCAGTACTTC.

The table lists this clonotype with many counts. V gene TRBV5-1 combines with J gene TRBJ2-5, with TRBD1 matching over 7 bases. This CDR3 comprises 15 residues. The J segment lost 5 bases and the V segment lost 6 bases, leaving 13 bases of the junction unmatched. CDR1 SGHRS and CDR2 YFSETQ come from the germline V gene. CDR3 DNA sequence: TGCGCCAGCAAAAAAGAAGACAGGGCTAAGGAGACCCAGTACTTC. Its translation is CASKKEDRAKETQYF.

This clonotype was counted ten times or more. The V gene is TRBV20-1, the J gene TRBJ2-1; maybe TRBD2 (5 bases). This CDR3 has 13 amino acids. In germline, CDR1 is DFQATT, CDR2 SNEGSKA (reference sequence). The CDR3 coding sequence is TGCAAGGCTCTAGCAAGCTCCTACAATGAGCAGTTCTTC. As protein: CKALASSYNEQFF.

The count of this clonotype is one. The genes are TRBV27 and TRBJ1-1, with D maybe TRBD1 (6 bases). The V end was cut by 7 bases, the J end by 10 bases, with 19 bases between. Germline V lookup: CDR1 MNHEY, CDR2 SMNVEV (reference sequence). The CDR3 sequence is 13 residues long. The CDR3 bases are TGTGCCAGCAAACCCCTCGGGGGGCAGGGAGCTTTCTTT. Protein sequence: CASKPLGGQGAFF.

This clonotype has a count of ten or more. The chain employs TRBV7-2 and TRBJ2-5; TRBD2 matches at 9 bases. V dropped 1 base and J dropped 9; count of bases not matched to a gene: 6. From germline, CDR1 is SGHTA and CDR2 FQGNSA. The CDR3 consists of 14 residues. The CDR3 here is CASSLGLADGAQYF. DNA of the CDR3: TGTGCCAGCAGCTTAGGACTAGCGGATGGGGCCCAGTACTTC.

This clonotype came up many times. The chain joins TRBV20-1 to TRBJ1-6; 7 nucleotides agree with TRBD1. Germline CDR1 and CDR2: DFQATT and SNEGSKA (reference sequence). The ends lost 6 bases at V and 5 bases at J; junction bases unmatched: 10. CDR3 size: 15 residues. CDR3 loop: CSATPRQGHNSPLHF. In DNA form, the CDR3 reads TGCAGTGCAACTCCTCGACAGGGCCATAATTCACCCCTCCACTTT.

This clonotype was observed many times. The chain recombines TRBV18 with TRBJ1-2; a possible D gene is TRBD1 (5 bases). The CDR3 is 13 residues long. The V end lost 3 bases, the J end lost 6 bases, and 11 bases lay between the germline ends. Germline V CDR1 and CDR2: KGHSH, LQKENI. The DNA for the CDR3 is TGTGCCAGCTCACCGCAGGGTACGCATGGCTACACCTTC. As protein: CASSPQGTHGYTF. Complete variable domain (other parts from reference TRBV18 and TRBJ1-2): NAGVMQNPRHLVRRRGQEARLRCSPMKGHSHVYWYRQLPEEGLKFMVYLQKENIIDESGMPKERFSAEFPKEGPSILRIQQVVRGDSAAYFCASSPQGTHGYTFGSGTRLTVV.

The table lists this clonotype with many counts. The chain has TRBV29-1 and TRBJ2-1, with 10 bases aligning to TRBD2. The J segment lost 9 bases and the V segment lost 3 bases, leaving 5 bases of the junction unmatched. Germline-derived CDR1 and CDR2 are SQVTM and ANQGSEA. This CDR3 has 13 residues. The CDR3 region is CSVDQGLASEQFF. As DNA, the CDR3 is TGCAGCGTTGACCAGGGACTAGCGAGTGAGCAGTTCTTC.

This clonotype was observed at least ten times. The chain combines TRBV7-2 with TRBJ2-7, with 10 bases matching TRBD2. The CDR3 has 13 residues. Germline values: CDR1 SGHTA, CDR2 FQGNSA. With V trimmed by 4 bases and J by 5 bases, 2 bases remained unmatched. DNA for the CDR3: TGTGCCAGCAGCTATAGCGGGGGGAACGAGCAGTACGTC. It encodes CASSYSGGNEQYV.

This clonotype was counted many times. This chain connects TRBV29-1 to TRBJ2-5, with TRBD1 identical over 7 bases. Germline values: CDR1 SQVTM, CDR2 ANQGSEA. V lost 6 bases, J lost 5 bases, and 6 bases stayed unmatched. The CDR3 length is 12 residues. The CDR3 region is CSVKGAMETQYF. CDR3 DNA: TGCAGCGTGAAGGGGGCGATGGAGACCCAGTACTTC. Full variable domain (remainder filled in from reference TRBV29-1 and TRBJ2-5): SAVISQKPSRDICQRGTSLTIQCQVDSQVTMMFWYRQQPGQSLTLIATANQGSEATYESGFVIDKFPISRPNLTFSTLTVSNMSPEDSSIYLCSVKGAMETQYFGPGTRLLVL.

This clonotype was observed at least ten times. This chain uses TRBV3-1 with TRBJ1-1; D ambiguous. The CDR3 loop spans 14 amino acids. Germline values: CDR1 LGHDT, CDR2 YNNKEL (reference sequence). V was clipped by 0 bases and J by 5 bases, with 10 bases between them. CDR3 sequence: CASSQEIGKTEAFF. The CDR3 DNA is TGTGCCAGCAGCCAAGAAATAGGCAAGACTGAAGCTTTCTTT. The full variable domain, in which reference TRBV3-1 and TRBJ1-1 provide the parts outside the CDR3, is DTAVSQTPKYLVTQMGNDKSIKCEQNLGHDTMYWYKQDSKKFLKIMFSYNNKELIINETVPNRFSPKSPDKAHLNLHINSLELGDSAVYFCASSQEIGKTEAFFGQGTRLTVV.